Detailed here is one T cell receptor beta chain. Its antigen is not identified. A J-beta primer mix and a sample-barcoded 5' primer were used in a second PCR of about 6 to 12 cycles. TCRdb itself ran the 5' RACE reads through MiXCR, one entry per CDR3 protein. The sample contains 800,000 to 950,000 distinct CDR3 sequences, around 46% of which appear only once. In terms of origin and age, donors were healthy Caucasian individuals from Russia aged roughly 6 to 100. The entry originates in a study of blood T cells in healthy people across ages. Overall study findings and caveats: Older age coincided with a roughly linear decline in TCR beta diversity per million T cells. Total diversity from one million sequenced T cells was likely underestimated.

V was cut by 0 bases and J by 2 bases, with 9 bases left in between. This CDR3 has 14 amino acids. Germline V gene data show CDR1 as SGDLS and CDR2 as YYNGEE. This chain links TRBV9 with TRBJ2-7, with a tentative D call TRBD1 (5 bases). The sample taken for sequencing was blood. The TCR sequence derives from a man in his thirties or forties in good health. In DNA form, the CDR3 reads TGTGCCAGCAGCGTAGCTGACAGACCCTACGAGCAGTACTTC. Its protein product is CASSVADRPYEQYF.